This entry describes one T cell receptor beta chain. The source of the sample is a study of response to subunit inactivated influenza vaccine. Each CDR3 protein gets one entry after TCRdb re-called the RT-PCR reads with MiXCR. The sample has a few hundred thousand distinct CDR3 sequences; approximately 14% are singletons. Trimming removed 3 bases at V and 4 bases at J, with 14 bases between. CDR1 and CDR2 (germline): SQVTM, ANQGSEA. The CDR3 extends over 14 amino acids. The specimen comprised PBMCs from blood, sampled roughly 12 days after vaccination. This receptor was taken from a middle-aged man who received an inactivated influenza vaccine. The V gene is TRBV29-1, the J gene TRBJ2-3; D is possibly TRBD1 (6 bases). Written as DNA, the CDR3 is TGCAGCGTTGAGGGGGTAGGGGGATCAGATACGCAGTATTTT. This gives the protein CSVEGVGGSDTQYF.